The TCR beta chain described here comes from a study of T-cell reconstitution after alpha-beta-depleted transplantation in children. Study-level findings and limits: After transplant, high TCRbeta diversity at day 60 in some patients arose from surviving recipient T cells and thymic progenitors.

Library preparation (for TCRbeta) was performed with unique molecular identifiers. TCRdb called the PCR reads again in MiXCR, with one record for every CDR3 protein. The sample has some 290,000 distinct CDR3 sequences; approximately 23% are singletons. Trimming left V 3 bases short and J 2 bases short, with 3 bases between. Germline values: CDR1 SGHRS, CDR2 YFSETQ. The CDR3 covers 12 residues. This clonotype was recorded many times. Antigen specificity is unknown. The chain employs TRBV5-1 and TRBJ2-1; D is unclear. The source material was PBMCs, mostly from graft donor cells, sampled 180 days after TCRalphabeta/CD19-depleted stem cell transplant. The sequence came from a male patient between 5 and 17 years old who had a stem cell transplant for acute lymphoblastic leukemia, so the T cells may come from the graft donor. Here the CDR3 DNA reads TGCGCCAGCAGCTCCACCTACAATGAGCAGTTCTTC. Its translation: CASSSTYNEQFF.